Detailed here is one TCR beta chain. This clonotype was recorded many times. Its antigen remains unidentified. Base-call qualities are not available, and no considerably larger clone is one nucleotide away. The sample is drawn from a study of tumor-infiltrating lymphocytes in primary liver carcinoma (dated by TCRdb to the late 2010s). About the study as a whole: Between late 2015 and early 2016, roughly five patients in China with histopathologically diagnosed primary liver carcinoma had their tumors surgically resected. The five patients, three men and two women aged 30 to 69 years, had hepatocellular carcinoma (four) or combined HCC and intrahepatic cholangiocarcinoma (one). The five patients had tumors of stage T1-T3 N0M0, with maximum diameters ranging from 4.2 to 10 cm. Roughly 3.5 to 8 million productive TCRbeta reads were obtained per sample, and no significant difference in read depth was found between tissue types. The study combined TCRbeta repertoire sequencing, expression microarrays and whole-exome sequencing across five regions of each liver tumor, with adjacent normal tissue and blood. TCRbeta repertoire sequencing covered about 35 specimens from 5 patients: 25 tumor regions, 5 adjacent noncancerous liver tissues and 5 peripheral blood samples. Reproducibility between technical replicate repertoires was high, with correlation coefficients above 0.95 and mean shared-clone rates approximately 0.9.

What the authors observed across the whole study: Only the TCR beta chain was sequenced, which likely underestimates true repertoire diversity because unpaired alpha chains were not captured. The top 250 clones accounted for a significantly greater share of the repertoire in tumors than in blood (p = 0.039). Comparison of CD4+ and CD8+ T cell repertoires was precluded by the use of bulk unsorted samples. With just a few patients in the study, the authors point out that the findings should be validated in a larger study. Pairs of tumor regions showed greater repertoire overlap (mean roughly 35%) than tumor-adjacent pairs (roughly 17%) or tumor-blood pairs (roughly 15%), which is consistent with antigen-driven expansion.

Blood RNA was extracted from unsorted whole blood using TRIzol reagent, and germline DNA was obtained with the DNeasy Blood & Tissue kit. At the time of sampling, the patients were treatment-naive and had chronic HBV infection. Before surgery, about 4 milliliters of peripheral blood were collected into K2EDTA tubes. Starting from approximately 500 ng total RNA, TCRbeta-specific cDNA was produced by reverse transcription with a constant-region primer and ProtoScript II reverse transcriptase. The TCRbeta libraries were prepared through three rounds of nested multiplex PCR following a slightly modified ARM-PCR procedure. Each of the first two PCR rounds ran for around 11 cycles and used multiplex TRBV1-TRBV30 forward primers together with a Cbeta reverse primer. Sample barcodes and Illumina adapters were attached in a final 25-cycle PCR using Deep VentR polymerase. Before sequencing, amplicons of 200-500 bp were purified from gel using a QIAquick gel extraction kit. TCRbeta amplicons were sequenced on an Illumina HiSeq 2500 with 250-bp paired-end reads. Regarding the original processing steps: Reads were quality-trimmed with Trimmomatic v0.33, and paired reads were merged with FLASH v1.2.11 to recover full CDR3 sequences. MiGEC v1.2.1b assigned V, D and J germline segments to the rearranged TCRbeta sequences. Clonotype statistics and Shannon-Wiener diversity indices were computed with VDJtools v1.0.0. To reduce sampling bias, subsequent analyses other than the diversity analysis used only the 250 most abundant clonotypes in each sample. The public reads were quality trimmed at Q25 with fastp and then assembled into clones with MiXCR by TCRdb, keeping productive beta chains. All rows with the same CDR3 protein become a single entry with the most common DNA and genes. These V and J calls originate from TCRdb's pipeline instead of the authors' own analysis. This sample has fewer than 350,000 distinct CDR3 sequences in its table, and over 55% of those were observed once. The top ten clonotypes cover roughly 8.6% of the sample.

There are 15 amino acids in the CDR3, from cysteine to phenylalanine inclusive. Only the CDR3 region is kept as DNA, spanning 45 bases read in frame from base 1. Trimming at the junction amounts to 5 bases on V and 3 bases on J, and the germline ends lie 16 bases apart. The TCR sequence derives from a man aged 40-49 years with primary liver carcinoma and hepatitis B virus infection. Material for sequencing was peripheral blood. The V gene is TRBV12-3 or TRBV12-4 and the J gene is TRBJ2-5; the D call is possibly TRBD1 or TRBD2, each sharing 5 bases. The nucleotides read TGTGCCAGCAGTACCCCGGGACGGCGGGAAGAGACCCAGTACTTC. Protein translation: CASSTPGRREETQYF.